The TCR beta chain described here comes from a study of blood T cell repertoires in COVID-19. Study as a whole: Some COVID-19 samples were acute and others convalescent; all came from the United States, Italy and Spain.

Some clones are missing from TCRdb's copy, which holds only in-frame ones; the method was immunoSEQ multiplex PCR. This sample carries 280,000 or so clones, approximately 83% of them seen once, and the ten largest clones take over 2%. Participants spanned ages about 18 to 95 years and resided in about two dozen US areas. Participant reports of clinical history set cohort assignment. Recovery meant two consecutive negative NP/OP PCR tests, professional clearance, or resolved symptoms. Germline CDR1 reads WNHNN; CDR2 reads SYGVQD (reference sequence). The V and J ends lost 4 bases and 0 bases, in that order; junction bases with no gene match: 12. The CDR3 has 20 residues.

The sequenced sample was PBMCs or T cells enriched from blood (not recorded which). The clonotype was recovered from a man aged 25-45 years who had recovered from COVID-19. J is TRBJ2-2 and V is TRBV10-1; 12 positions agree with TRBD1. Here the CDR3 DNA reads TGCGCCAGCAGTGCTCTGGGGGACAGGGGGCGATTTTCGAACACCGGGGAGCTGTTTTTT. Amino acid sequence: CASSALGDRGRFSNTGELFF.